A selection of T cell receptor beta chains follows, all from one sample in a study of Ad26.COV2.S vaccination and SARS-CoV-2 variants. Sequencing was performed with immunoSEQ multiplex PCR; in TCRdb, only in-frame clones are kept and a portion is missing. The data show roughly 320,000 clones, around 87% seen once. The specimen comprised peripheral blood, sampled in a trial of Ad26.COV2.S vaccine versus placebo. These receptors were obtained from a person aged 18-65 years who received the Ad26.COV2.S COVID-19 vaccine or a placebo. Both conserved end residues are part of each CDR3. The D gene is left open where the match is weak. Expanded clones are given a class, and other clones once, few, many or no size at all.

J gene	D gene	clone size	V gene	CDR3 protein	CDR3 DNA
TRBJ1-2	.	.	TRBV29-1	CSVALRQAYGYTF	TGCAGCGTGGCCCTTAGGCAGGCCTATGGCTACACCTTC
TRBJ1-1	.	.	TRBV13	CATQRQAMNTEAFF	TGTGCCACCCAGCGACAGGCAATGAACACTGAAGCTTTCTTT
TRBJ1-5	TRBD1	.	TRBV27	CASSKQGRQPQHF	TGTGCCAGCAGCAAACAGGGGAGACAGCCCCAGCATTTT
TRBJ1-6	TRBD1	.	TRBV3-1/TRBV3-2	CASSFRQGNYNSPLHF	TGTGCCAGCAGCTTCAGACAGGGAAACTATAATTCACCCCTCCACTTT
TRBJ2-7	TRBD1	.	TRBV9	CASSAGQGYAYEQYF	TGTGCCAGCAGCGCGGGACAGGGGTATGCGTACGAGCAGTACTTC
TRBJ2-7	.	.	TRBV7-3	CASSLTIRGEQYF	TGTGCCAGCAGCTTGACAATAAGGGGGGAGCAGTACTTC
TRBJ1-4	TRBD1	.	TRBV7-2	CASSPGQGYLATNEKLFF	TGTGCCAGCAGCCCGGGACAGGGGTACCTTGCAACTAATGAAAAACTGTTTTTT
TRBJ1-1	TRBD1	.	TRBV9	CASSARTGGGTEAFF	TGTGCCAGCAGCGCCCGGACAGGGGGAGGAACTGAAGCTTTCTTT
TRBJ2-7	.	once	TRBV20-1	CSASPLQTEIAYEQYF	TGCAGTGCTAGTCCCCTTCAGACAGAAATAGCCTACGAGCAGTACTTC
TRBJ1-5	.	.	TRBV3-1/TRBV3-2	CASSQGAGNQPQHF	TGTGCCAGCAGCCAAGGAGCGGGAAATCAGCCCCAGCATTTT
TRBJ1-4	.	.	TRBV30	CAWSVPGPGGATNEKLFF	TGTGCCTGGAGTGTCCCGGGACCCGGAGGGGCCACTAATGAAAAACTGTTTTTT
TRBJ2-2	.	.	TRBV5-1	CASSSNSGQTGELFF	TGCGCCAGCAGTTCGAACTCTGGACAGACCGGGGAGCTGTTTTTT
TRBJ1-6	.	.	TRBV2	CASSGVGGASESPLHF	TGTGCCAGCAGTGGAGTTGGGGGGGCCTCAGAGTCACCCCTCCACTTT
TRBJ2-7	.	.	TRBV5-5	CASSLEGGSDEQYF	TGTGCCAGCAGCTTGGAGGGGGGCTCGGACGAGCAGTACTTC
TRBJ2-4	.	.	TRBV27	CASSLHGVWNIQYF	TGTGCCAGCAGTTTACACGGGGTATGGAACATTCAGTACTTC
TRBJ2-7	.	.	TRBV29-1	CSGIEGFEQYF	TGCAGCGGGATAGAGGGGTTCGAGCAGTACTTC
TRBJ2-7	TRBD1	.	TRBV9	CASSVGGTAVYEQYF	TGTGCCAGCAGCGTAGGGGGGACAGCTGTATACGAGCAGTACTTC
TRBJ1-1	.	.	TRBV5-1	CASSRDMGDTEAFF	TGCGCCAGCAGCCGAGACATGGGGGACACTGAAGCTTTCTTT
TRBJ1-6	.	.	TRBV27	CASSLSYNSPLHF	TGTGCCAGCAGTTTATCCTATAATTCACCCCTCCACTTT
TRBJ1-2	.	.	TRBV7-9	CASSQPGGSYGYTF	TGTGCCAGCAGCCAACCGGGGGGCTCCTATGGCTACACCTTC
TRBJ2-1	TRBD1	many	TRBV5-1	CASSPGQGTYNEQFF	TGCGCCAGTTCACCGGGACAGGGAACCTACAATGAGCAGTTCTTC
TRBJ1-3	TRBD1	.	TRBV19	CASADRSSGNTIYF	TGTGCCAGTGCGGACAGGAGCTCTGGAAACACCATATATTTT
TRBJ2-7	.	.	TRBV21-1	CASSIRKPGQRDSATLYEQYF	TGTGCCAGCAGCATCAGGAAACCGGGACAGCGCGATTCCGCAACCCTGTACGAGCAGTACTTC
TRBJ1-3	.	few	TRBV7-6	CASSFLPGEDTIYF	TGTGCCAGCAGCTTTCTTCCCGGGGAGGACACCATATATTTT
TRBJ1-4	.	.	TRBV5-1	CASSAQSATNEKLFF	TGCGCCAGCAGCGCCCAATCCGCAACTAATGAAAAACTGTTTTTT
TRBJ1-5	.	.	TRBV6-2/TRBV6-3	CASSYGSTSNQPQHF	TGTGCCAGCAGTTATGGCAGCACTAGCAATCAGCCCCAGCATTTT
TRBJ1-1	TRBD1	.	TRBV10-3	CAIRGSGGTGYGTEAFF	TGTGCCATCAGGGGCTCTGGGGGGACAGGGTATGGCACTGAAGCTTTCTTT
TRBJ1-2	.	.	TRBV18	CASSPGRAANYGYTF	TGTGCCAGCTCACCGGGGCGGGCGGCTAACTATGGCTACACCTTC
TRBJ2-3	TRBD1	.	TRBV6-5	CASSYSDRDTQYF	TGTGCCAGCAGTTACTCGGACAGGGATACGCAGTATTTT
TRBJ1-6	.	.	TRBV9	CASSVATGGNSPLHF	TGTGCCAGCAGCGTAGCTACGGGGGGAAATTCACCCCTCCACTTT
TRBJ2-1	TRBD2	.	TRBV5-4	CASSYSGGAYNEQFF	TGTGCCAGCAGCTATAGCGGGGGGGCATACAATGAGCAGTTCTTC
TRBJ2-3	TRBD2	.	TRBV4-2	CASTEGPPFSGGGGNTQYF	TGTGCCAGCACTGAGGGCCCCCCATTCAGCGGGGGGGGCGGAAATACGCAGTATTTT
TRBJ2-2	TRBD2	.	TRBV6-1	CASSVLAGGDTGELFF	TGTGCCAGCAGTGTCCTAGCGGGGGGGGACACCGGGGAGCTGTTTTTT
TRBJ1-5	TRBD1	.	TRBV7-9	CASSRPSTGSNQPQHF	TGTGCCAGCAGCCGCCCATCGACAGGGAGCAATCAGCCCCAGCATTTT
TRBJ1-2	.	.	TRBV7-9	CASSLTGPYGYTF	TGTGCCAGCAGCTTAACAGGACCTTATGGCTACACCTTC
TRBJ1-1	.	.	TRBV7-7	CASSLDRTTEAFF	TGTGCTAGCAGCTTAGACAGGACAACTGAAGCTTTCTTT
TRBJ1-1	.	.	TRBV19	CASKASPSRGNTEAFF	TGTGCCAGTAAAGCCAGCCCCTCGAGAGGAAACACTGAAGCTTTCTTT
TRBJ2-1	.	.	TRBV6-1	CASSELAGSRGEQFF	TGTGCCAGCAGTGAATTGGCAGGCAGTCGGGGTGAGCAGTTCTTC
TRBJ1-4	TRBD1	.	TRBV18	CASSPPRGQGDEKLFF	TGTGCCAGCTCACCACCGAGGGGCCAGGGGGATGAAAAACTGTTTTTT
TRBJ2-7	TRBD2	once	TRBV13	CASTPRAGVPYEQYF	TGTGCCAGCACCCCTCGGGCGGGGGTTCCCTACGAGCAGTACTTC
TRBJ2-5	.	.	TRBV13	CASSSTGRLQETQYF	TGTGCCAGCAGCTCGACCGGCCGACTCCAAGAGACCCAGTACTTC
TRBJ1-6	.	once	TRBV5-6	CASSIDRNNSPLHF	TGTGCCAGCAGCATCGACAGGAATAATTCACCCCTCCACTTT
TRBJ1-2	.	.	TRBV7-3	CASSDLGAVANYGYTF	TGTGCCAGCAGCGATTTAGGGGCAGTTGCTAACTATGGCTACACCTTC
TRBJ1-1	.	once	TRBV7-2	CASDPAPNTEAFF	TGTGCCAGCGATCCAGCCCCGAACACTGAAGCTTTCTTT
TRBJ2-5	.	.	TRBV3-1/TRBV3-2	CASSRETQYF	TGTGCCAGCAGCCGAGAGACCCAGTACTTC
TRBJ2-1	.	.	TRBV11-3	CASSLDQGGTYNEQFF	TGTGCCAGCAGCTTAGATCAGGGGGGGACCTACAATGAGCAGTTCTTC
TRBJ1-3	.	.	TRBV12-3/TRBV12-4	CASLSWQNTIYF	TGTGCCAGCCTCAGCTGGCAAAACACCATATATTTT
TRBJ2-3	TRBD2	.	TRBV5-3	CARSSRLMRETSGRTDTQYF	TGTGCCAGAAGCTCCAGGCTAATGCGTGAGACTAGCGGGCGCACAGATACGCAGTATTTT
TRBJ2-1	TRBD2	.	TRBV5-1	CASSLAGTSGGSSYNEQFF	TGCGCCAGCAGCTTGGCTGGGACTAGCGGGGGGAGCTCCTACAATGAGCAGTTCTTC
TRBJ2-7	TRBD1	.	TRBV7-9	CASSLGDRGVHEQYF	TGTGCCAGCAGCTTAGGGGACAGGGGTGTACACGAGCAGTACTTC
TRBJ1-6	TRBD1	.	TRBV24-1	CATRGTGDNSPLHF	TGTGCCACCAGAGGGACAGGGGATAATTCACCCCTCCACTTT
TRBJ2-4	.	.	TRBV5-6	CASSFDNPLIAKNIQYF	TGTGCCAGCAGCTTTGATAACCCCCTTATAGCCAAAAACATTCAGTACTTC
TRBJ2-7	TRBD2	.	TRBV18	CASSPGLAESSYEQYF	TGTGCCAGCTCACCGGGACTAGCGGAGAGCTCCTACGAGCAGTACTTC
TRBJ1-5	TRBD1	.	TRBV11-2	CASSLGQGVGKGNQPQHF	TGTGCCAGCAGCCTGGGACAGGGGGTCGGTAAGGGCAATCAGCCCCAGCATTTT
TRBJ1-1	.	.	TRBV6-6	CASRGNTEAFF	TGTGCCAGCAGGGGGAACACTGAAGCTTTCTTT
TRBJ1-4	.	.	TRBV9	CASSTHMGPNEKLFF	TGTGCCAGCAGCACCCACATGGGGCCTAATGAAAAACTGTTTTTT
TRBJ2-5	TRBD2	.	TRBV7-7	CASSLAGGSGETQYF	TGTGCTAGCAGCTTAGCGGGGGGATCTGGGGAGACCCAGTACTTC